Listed below are T cell receptor beta chains from one sample, sequenced in a study of Graves' ophthalmopathy and Graves' hyperthyroidism. TCRdb re-derived calls from the multiplex PCR reads in MiXCR, one entry per CDR3 protein. The sample includes over a million distinct CDR3 sequences, about two fifths of them seen just once. The sample comprised peripheral blood or thyroid tissue (not recorded which). The source of these receptors is an adult man with Graves' hyperthyroidism. The CDR3 runs from the conserved cysteine through the conserved F or W. Each record gives: J gene, clone size, V gene, D gene, CDR3 DNA, CDR3 protein. A D gene is named only where the DNA matches it firmly. Only some rows state a clone size, as once, few, many or a class for expanded clones.

TRBJ2-5 | many | TRBV7-7 | - | TGTGCCAGCAGCTTCTCGGCAGGACAAGAGACCCAGTACTTC | CASSFSAGQETQYF
TRBJ1-5 | few | TRBV6-5 | - | TGTGCCAGCAGCCAGGGTGAGGGCATTAGCAATCAGCCCCAGCATTTT | CASSQGEGISNQPQHF
TRBJ2-2 | few | TRBV10-3 | TRBD2 | TGTGCCATCAGTCCCCACGGGGCGGGGGGCCTCGGAACCGGGGAGCTGTTTTTT | CAISPHGAGGLGTGELFF
TRBJ2-7 | - | TRBV19 | - | TGTGCCAGTAGTAAGAGCGGGACAAGCACCTACGAGCAGTACTTC | CASSKSGTSTYEQYF
TRBJ2-7 | - | TRBV24-1 | - | TGTGCCACCAGTGGTGGGAGCCCCTACGAGCAGTACTTC | CATSGGSPYEQYF
TRBJ1-1 | - | TRBV29-1 | - | TGCAGCTTAGTCAGCACTGAAGCTTTCTTT | CSLVSTEAFF
TRBJ2-5 | - | TRBV20-1 | TRBD2 | TGCAGTGCAAGACTAGCGGGAGGGCAGTTGGGATCGGAGACCCAGTACTTC | CSARLAGGQLGSETQYF
TRBJ1-5 | - | TRBV6-2/TRBV6-3 | - | TGTGCCAGCAGTTACGCTCGGGCGGGGAATCAGCCCCAGCATTTT | CASSYARAGNQPQHF
TRBJ2-7 | few | TRBV7-9 | - | TGTGCCAGCAGCTCAGCTGGGCTGGAGCAGTACTTC | CASSSAGLEQYF
TRBJ1-1 | many | TRBV10-3 | TRBD1 | TGTGCCATCAGTGAGTTGGACAGGGGTTCCCCTGAAGCTTTCTTT | CAISELDRGSPEAFF
TRBJ2-5 | once | TRBV28 | - | TGTGCCAGCAGTTTCCCCCCCCTTAAGACCCAGTACTTC | CASSFPPLKTQYF
TRBJ1-4 | - | TRBV29-1 | - | TGCAGAGGAGGGGGGGCGGTTGAAAAACTGTTTTTT | CRGGGAVEKLFF
TRBJ2-2 | once | TRBV12-3/TRBV12-4 | - | TGTGCCACCCTCCCTGCAGGGGCCACCGGGGAGCTGTTTTTT | CATLPAGATGELFF
TRBJ2-5 | many | TRBV2 | TRBD1 | TGTGCCAGCAGTGGCCTCTCCACAGGGGCTGAGACCCAGTACTTC | CASSGLSTGAETQYF
TRBJ1-4 | many | TRBV4-1 | TRBD1 | TGCGCCAGCAGCCTCCAGGGGGGGGATGAAAAACTGTTTTTT | CASSLQGGDEKLFF
TRBJ2-6 | few | TRBV10-3 | TRBD2 | TGTGCCATCCGGAGCTCGGGAGGGGACTCTGGGGCCAACGTCCTGACTTTC | CAIRSSGGDSGANVLTF
TRBJ2-7 | many | TRBV7-2 | - | TGTGCCAGCAGCCCAGAGAGGTTTAGGTCCTACGAGCAGTACTTC | CASSPERFRSYEQYF
TRBJ1-1 | - | TRBV25-1 | - | TGTGCCGGCAGCGAAATAAGGGGCACTGAAGCTTTCTTT | CAGSEIRGTEAFF
TRBJ2-7 | - | TRBV10-2 | - | TGTGCCAGCAGTTACACGGACATAACCTACGAGCAGTACTTC | CASSYTDITYEQYF
TRBJ1-2 | many | TRBV12-3/TRBV12-4 | - | TGTGCCAGCAGTCCGGACGGGGCCCGGGGCTACACCTTC | CASSPDGARGYTF
TRBJ1-5 | few | TRBV9 | - | TGTGCCAGCAGTTTATCGTTTGGCAGCAATCAGCCCCAGCATTTT | CASSLSFGSNQPQHF
TRBJ1-6 | - | TRBV25-1 | - | TGTGCCTGCAGTGCTTACAGGCGCGATAATTCACCCCTCCACTTT | CACSAYRRDNSPLHF
TRBJ1-2 | - | TRBV7-2 | TRBD1 | TGTGCCAGCAGCAAGGACAGGGGCTACACCTTC | CASSKDRGYTF
TRBJ2-7 | - | TRBV7-2 | - | TGTGCCAGCAGCTTAGCGGAGGGGGGGGCTTACGAGCAGTACTTC | CASSLAEGGAYEQYF
TRBJ2-7 | once | TRBV29-1 | TRBD1 | TGCAGGGGTGACAGGGGACTGCAGTACTTC | CRGDRGLQYF